Listed below are T cell receptor beta chains from one sample, sequenced in a study of T-cell reconstitution after alpha-beta-depleted transplantation in children. TCRdb passed the PCR reads through MiXCR, listing each CDR3 protein once. This sample has about 440,000 distinct CDR3 sequences, with roughly two fifths found just once. The material was PBMCs, obtained before TCRalphabeta/CD19-depleted stem cell transplant. All receptors derive from a girl aged 2-9 years with aplastic anemia, due to receive a stem cell transplant. The CDR3 runs from the conserved cysteine through the conserved F or W. The order of the fields is V gene, CDR3 protein.

TRBV7-9,CASSLAKTGEEAYF
TRBV30,CAWSRAGDAGELFF
TRBV12-3/TRBV12-4,CASSSLAGVVETQYF
TRBV25-1,CASSASWTGGSGANVLTF
TRBV29-1,CSVEEGASPPYEQYF
TRBV4-1,CASSQVGREMPQHF
TRBV15,CATSRDPPAEQYF
TRBV9,CASSVGSGPPEYF
TRBV5-5,CASSRLDPVLNTEAFF
TRBV7-2,CASSHPGQGRYEQYF
TRBV12-3/TRBV12-4,CASSRSGGTEAFF
TRBV7-8,CASSLKLGGAGEQFF
TRBV27,CASRPTGNNEQFF
TRBV6-5,CASSYSVWGTDTQYF
TRBV5-1,CASSLSPPNTEDFF
TRBV14,CASSQEGGSSNYGYTF
TRBV19,CASSILSGTGPEQYF
TRBV7-9,CASGRGYSNQPQHF
TRBV6-1,CASSPGHTNTGELFF
TRBV10-2,CASSEVPLAGASNEQFF
TRBV7-2,CASSSGQGGDYVYTF
TRBV27,CASNPTGWSYNEQFF
TRBV6-5,CASSSAGGRQETQYF
TRBV10-3,CASSTGVGYEQYF
TRBV20-1,CSARGEGTGELFF
TRBV7-2,CASSPLAGGVYEQYF
TRBV5-1,CASSEGVNQPQHF
TRBV5-6,CASSLVGYGQPQHF
TRBV5-1,CASTGQSETFF
TRBV7-2,CASSSRGVILSNYGYTF
TRBV27,CASSPIRTSGQETQYF
TRBV3-1,CASSQVGTGGEQYF
TRBV5-4,CASRGGALPTDTQYF
TRBV28,CASGQARSSAKNIQYF
TRBV29-1,CSVAPSESTDTQYF
TRBV18,CASSPNGRGTNQPQHF
TRBV18,CASSPRGAGANVLTF
TRBV5-1,CASSFQGADTEAFF
TRBV12-3/TRBV12-4,CASSFLVGTETQYF
TRBV12-3/TRBV12-4,CASSLAPGLYGTQYF
TRBV20-1,CSASGQSLGKLFF
TRBV28,CASSLLGRGTDTQYF
TRBV6-1,CASRDTGTGLAYEQYF
TRBV7-9,CASSPRGASGEKLFF
TRBV20-1,CSARDPTSGGPYNEQFF
TRBV20-1,CSARDRLLSTDTQYF
TRBV12-3/TRBV12-4,CASSYGTSISYEQYF
TRBV12-3/TRBV12-4,CASSFGETKNIQYF
TRBV12-3/TRBV12-4,CASAPARGVGETQYF
TRBV4-1,CASSPRGAIQETQYF
TRBV12-3/TRBV12-4,CASSLARQLSTDTQYF
TRBV5-1,CASSLGVGTSGPTDTQYF
TRBV18,CASSPQSVWASPGETQYF
TRBV20-1,CSASKWGQGSYEQYF
TRBV7-9,CASSSYIAGVHEQYF